The 20 T cell receptor beta chains below come from one sample, sequenced in a study of molecular identifiers for immune sequencing clone quantification. A single record per CDR3 protein comes from TCRdb applying MiXCR to the PCR reads. The data hold approximately 590,000 distinct CDR3 sequences, with about 25% observed a single time. Input material: naive CD8+ T cells from blood, with Jurkat cell RNA spiked in. Subset noted: FACS-sorted CD8+CD4-CCR7+CD45RA+ naive T cells. The receptors shown here come from a human donor in good health. Some libraries in this study had Jurkat cell RNA spiked in.

CDR3 nucleotides: TGTGCCACCAGTGCCCTAGCGGAGTACTATGAGCAGTTCTTC. It specifies CATSALAEYYEQFF. V and J are TRBV24-1 and TRBJ2-1; 7 positions match TRBD2. CDR1 is KGHDR and CDR2 is SFDVKD in the germline V gene. The CDR3 covers 14 residues. With V trimmed by 5 bases and J by 8 bases, 8 bases remained unmatched.

This clonotype showed up many times. The chain employs TRBV5-1 and TRBJ2-3; 7 bases agree with TRBD2. V was clipped by 3 bases and J by 2 bases; unmatched bases: 12. Germline V gene sequence: CDR1 SGHRS, CDR2 YFSETQ. The CDR3 has 17 residues. DNA of the CDR3: TGCGCCAGCAGCTGGGGGGGGATTCCAACCCCCACAGATACGCAGTATTTT. Encoded protein: CASSWGGIPTPTDTQYF.

In its sample, this clonotype was seen a few times. The genes are TRBV5-1 and TRBJ2-7; D uncertain. The length of the CDR3 is 14 residues. Trimming took 0 bases from V and 2 from J, leaving 9 bases between them. Germline V gene sequence: CDR1 SGHRS, CDR2 YFSETQ. CDR3 DNA: TGCGCCAGCAGCTTGGGGTCAGTCACCTACGAGCAGTACTTC. Translating gives CASSLGSVTYEQYF. The entire variable domain, with the rest obtained from reference TRBV5-1 and TRBJ2-7, is as follows: KAGVTQTPRYLIKTRGQQVTLSCSPISGHRSVSWYQQTPGQGLQFLFEYFSETQRNKGNFPGRFSGRQFSNSRSEMNVSTLELGDSALYLCASSLGSVTYEQYFGPGTRLTVT.

This clonotype turned up a few times. V gene TRBV11-3 combines with J gene TRBJ2-6; D call uncertain. V lost 5 bases to trimming and J lost 0 bases, with 11 bases between them. CDR1 and CDR2 (germline): SGHNT, YENEEA. The CDR3 consists of 16 residues. The CDR3 nucleotides read TGTGCCAGCAGCCCGGGCTTTAGCTCTGGGGCCAACGTCCTGACTTTC. Amino acids: CASSPGFSSGANVLTF.

This clonotype was detected ten times or more. The chain links TRBV2 to TRBJ2-4; D might be TRBD1 (5 bases). The CDR3 spans 11 residues. The V gene lost 10 bases and the J gene lost 7 bases, with 11 bases spanning the gap. CDR1 is SNHLY and CDR2 is FYNNEI in the germline V gene. This CDR3 is CANSKGNIQYF. For the CDR3, the DNA is TGTGCCAATTCGAAGGGGAACATTCAGTACTTC.

This clonotype occurred many times. J is TRBJ1-2 and V is TRBV4-3, with TRBD1 as a possible D gene (6 bases). Germline V CDR1 and CDR2: LGHNA, YSLEER. This CDR3 contains 15 residues. The V end was cut by 5 bases, the J end by 4 bases, with 17 bases between. The DNA for the CDR3 is TGCGCCAGCAGCGCCGGGACAAGAACCCTCTATGGCTACACCTTC. As protein: CASSAGTRTLYGYTF.

The rearrangement joins TRBV11-3 to TRBJ2-7; D call uncertain. V was clipped by 8 bases and J by 2 bases, with 19 bases between them. The CDR3 has 15 residues. Germline CDR1 and CDR2: SGHNT and YENEEA. The CDR3 loop reads CASRDRGRAPYEQYF. In nucleotides, the CDR3 is TGTGCCAGCCGCGACCGCGGACGGGCACCCTACGAGCAGTACTTC.

This clonotype occurred many times. This chain connects TRBV5-1 to TRBJ2-3; 8 bases are shared with TRBD2. V shed 2 bases and J 0 bases; nucleotides not matched to a gene: 5. The CDR3 consists of 16 residues. Germline V CDR1 and CDR2: SGHRS, YFSETQ. CDR3: CASSFFSGSSTDTQYF. CDR3 DNA sequence: TGCGCCAGCAGCTTCTTCAGCGGGAGTAGCACAGATACGCAGTATTTT.

This chain links TRBV4-2 with TRBJ2-1; 13 bases align to TRBD2. This CDR3 has 15 residues. Germline values: CDR1 LGHNA, CDR2 YNFKEQ. Trimming cost V 3 bases and J 6 bases; bases outside gene matches: 2. The CDR3 region is CASSQGLAGLNEQFF. DNA for the CDR3: TGTGCCAGCAGCCAGGGACTAGCGGGACTCAATGAGCAGTTCTTC.

The rearrangement links TRBV12-3 or TRBV12-4 to TRBJ2-2, with D perhaps matching TRBD2 (6 bases). V was shortened by 1 base and J by 2 bases, with 11 bases between the two germline ends. There are 16 residues in the CDR3. DNA for the CDR3: TGTGCCAGCAGTTTAGTGGGAGGAGTTAACACCGGGGAGCTGTTTTTT. Translating it yields CASSLVGGVNTGELFF.

The rearrangement joins TRBV4-2 to TRBJ1-6; weak D call: TRBD1 (5 bases). Trimming removed 4 bases from V and 10 bases from J, with 17 bases in between. This CDR3 has 15 residues. From germline, CDR1 is LGHNA and CDR2 YNFKEQ. In DNA form, the CDR3 reads TGTGCCAGCAGCCGGGAGGCTCGGGAGGGGTCACCCCTCCACTTT. Translation: CASSREAREGSPLHF.

The sample holds a few counts of this clonotype. This sequence joins TRBV5-4 and TRBJ1-3, with 8 bases matching TRBD1. Trimming at V came to 0 bases and at J to 3 bases, leaving 2 bases not matched to a gene. The CDR3 extends over 15 amino acids. The germline gives CDR1 SGHNT, CDR2 YYREEE (reference sequence). In DNA, the CDR3 is TGTGCCAGCAGCTTGGGACAGGGGTTTGGAAACACCATATATTTT. Encoded protein: CASSLGQGFGNTIYF.

This clonotype was detected many times. The junction departs from the called germline gene at one end, perhaps through a read error. The chain has TRBV30 and TRBJ2-7, with TRBD2 as a possible D gene (6 bases). The germline V gene encodes CDR1 GTSNPN and CDR2 SVGIG (reference sequence). The CDR3 has 12 residues. The CDR3 reads CAWRGASYEQYF. CDR3 sequence (DNA): TGTGCGTGGAGGGGTGCCTCCTACGAGCAGTACTTC.

Turning to this clonotype: This sequence may be a read error, since a much larger clone differs from it by one base. The chain's CDR3 is CSVVLSLTYEQSF. CDR3 coding DNA: TGCAGCGTTGTTTTATCGCTGACCTACGAGCAGTCCTTC. The chain has TRBV29-1 and TRBJ2-7; D remains unclear. The CDR3 is 13 amino acids. Per the germline V gene, CDR1 is SQVTM and CDR2 is ANQGSEA.

This clonotype was observed a few times. The CDR3 DNA follows: TGTGCCAGCAGCTTGGTTGGACAGGGGGACGCCGGGGAGCTGTTTTTT. Translated: CASSLVGQGDAGELFF. This chain uses TRBV5-6 with TRBJ2-2; 10 positions agree with TRBD1. Germline V gene sequence: CDR1 SGHDT, CDR2 YYEEEE. The CDR3 is 16 amino acids. The J segment lost 6 bases and the V segment lost 0 bases, leaving 5 bases of the junction unmatched.

This clonotype was detected ten times or more. The gene calls are TRBV3-1 and TRBJ2-7, with D maybe TRBD1 (5 bases). The CDR3 covers 14 residues. Germline V gives CDR1 LGHDT, CDR2 YNNKEL (reference sequence). The ends were cut back, 5 bases at V and 2 bases at J, with 13 bases in the middle. CDR3 sequence: CASSELGPAYEQYF. As DNA, the CDR3 is TGTGCCAGCAGCGAGCTGGGGCCGGCCTACGAGCAGTACTTC.

This clonotype was seen a handful of times. The chain links TRBV27 to TRBJ2-7, with a tentative D call TRBD1 (5 bases). Trimming left V 5 bases short and J 7 bases short, with 12 bases between. Germline lookup yields CDR1 MNHEY and CDR2 SMNVEV (reference sequence). CDR3 size: 12 residues. CDR3 residues: CASSTEGVEQYF. The CDR3 DNA is TGTGCCAGCAGTACCGAAGGGGTGGAGCAGTACTTC.

The table lists this clonotype with a few counts. The junction shows a germline mismatch at one end, possibly a read error. The chain links TRBV9 to TRBJ2-3; D remains unclear. Germline loops: CDR1 SGDLS, CDR2 YYNGEE. The CDR3 runs 13 residues. CDR3 sequence: CASSAPLLDTRYF. CDR3 nucleotides: TGTGCCAGCAGCGCGCCCCTCTTGGATACGCGGTATTTT. The full variable domain, completed using reference TRBV9 and TRBJ2-3, is DSGVTQTPKHLITATGQRVTLRCSPRSGDLSVYWYQQSLDQGLQFLIQYYNGEERAKGNILERFSAQQFPDLHSELNLSSLELGDSALYFCASSAPLLDTRYFGPGTRLTVL.

The sample holds many counts of this clonotype. V is TRBV20-1 and J is TRBJ1-1; D not resolved. Germline V gives CDR1 DFQATT, CDR2 SNEGSKA (reference sequence). This CDR3 is 11 amino acids long. The CDR3 DNA follows: TGCAGGAAGGATATAGACGGTCGTGCTTTCTTT. Residues: CRKDIDGRAFF.

The chain employs TRBV5-6 and TRBJ1-2; maybe TRBD1 (5 bases). Germline CDR1 SGHDT, CDR2 YYEEEE. V lost 1 base and J 6 bases, leaving 13 bases between the germline ends. There are 14 residues in the CDR3. The CDR3 here is CASSLTAGSDGYTF. DNA of the CDR3: TGTGCCAGCAGCTTGACGGCAGGGAGTGATGGCTACACCTTC.